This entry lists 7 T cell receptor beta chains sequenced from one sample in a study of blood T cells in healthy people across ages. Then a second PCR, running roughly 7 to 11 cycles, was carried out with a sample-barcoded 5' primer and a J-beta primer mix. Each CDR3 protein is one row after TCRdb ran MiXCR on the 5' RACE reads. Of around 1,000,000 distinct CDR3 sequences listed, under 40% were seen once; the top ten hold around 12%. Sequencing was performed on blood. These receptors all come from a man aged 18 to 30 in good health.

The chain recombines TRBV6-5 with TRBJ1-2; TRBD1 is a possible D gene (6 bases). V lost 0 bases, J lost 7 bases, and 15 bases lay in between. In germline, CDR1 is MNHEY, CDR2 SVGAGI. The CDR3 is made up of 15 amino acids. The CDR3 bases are TGTGCCAGCAGTTACTCAACGGGGGGCGGTTGTGGCTACACCTTC. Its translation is CASSYSTGGGCGYTF.

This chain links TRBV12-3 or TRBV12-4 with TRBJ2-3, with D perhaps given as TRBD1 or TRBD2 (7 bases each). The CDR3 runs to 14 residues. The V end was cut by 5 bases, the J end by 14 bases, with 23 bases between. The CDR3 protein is CASSLRAGGASPYF. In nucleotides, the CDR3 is TGTGCCAGCAGTCTCCGAGCAGGGGGGGCTTCGCCGTATTTT.

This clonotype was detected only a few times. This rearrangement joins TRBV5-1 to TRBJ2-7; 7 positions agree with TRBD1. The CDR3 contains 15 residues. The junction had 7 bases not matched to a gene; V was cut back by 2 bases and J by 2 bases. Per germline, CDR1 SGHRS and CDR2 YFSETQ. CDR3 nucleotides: TGCGCCAGCAGCTTCAACAGGGGAGAAACCTACGAGCAGTACTTC. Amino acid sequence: CASSFNRGETYEQYF.

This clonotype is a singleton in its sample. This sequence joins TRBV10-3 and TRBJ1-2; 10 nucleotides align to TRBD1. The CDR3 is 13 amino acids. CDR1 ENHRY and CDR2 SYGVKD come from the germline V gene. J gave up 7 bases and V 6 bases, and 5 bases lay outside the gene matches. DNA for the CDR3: TGTGCCATCAGCCGGGACAGGGGAATTGGCTACACCTTC. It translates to CAISRDRGIGYTF.

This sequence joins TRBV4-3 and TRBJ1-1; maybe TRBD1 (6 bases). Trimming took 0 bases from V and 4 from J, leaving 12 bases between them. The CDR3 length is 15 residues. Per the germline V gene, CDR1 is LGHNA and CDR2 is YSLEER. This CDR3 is CASSQDGQGSTEAFF. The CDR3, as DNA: TGCGCCAGCAGCCAAGACGGGCAGGGGAGCACTGAAGCTTTCTTT.

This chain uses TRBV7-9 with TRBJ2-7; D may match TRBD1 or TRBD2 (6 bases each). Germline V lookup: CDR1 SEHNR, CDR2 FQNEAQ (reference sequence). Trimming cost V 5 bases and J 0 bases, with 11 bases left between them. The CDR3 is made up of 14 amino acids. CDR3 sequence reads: CASSKGGDSYEQYF. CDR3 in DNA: TGTGCCAGCAGCAAGGGGGGCGACTCCTACGAGCAGTACTTC.

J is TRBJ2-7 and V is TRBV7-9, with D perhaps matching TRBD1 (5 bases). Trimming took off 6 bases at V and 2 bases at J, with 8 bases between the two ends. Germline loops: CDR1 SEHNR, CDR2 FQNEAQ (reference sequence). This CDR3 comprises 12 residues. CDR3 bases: TGTGCCAGCAGTACAGGAGCCTACGAGCAGTACTTC. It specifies CASSTGAYEQYF.